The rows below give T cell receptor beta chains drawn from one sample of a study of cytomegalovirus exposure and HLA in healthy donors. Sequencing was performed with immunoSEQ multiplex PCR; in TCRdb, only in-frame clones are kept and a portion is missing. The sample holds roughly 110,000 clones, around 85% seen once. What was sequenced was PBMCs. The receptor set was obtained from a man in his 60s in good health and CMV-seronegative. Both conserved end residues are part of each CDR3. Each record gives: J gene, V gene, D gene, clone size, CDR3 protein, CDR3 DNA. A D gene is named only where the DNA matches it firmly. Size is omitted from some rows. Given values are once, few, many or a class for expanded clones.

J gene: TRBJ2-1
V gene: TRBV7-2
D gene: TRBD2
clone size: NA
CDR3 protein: CASSPHGTSGYNEQFF
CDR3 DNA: TGTGCCAGCAGCCCCCACGGGACTAGTGGCTACAATGAGCAGTTCTTC

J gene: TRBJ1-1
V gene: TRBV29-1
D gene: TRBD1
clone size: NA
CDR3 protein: CSVDTGTGVVAFF
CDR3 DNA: TGCAGCGTTGATACCGGGACAGGGGTAGTAGCTTTCTTT

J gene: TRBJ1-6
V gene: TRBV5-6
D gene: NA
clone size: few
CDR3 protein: CASRRRGDSPLHF
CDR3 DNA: TGTGCCAGCAGGAGGCGGGGGGATTCACCCCTCCACTTT

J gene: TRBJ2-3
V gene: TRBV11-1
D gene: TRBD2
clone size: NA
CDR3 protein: CASRPGLAGVDTQYF
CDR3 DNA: TGTGCCAGCAGACCGGGACTAGCGGGGGTAGATACGCAGTATTTT

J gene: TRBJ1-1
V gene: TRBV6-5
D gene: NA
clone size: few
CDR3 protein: CASSYSRADRNTEAFF
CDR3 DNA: TGTGCCAGCAGTTACTCGAGAGCCGACAGAAACACTGAAGCTTTCTTT

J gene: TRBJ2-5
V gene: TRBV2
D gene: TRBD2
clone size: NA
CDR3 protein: CASSPSGLAGETQYF
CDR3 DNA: TGTGCCAGCAGTCCTTCCGGACTAGCGGGAGAGACCCAGTACTTC

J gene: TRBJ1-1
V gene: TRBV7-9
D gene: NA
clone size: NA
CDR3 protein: CASSYTETSNTEAFF
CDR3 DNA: TGTGCCAGCAGCTATACAGAGACCTCTAACACTGAAGCTTTCTTT

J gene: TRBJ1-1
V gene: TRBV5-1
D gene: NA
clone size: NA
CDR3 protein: CASSGEGGSTEAFF
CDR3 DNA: TGCGCCAGCAGCGGGGAGGGAGGTTCCACTGAAGCTTTCTTT

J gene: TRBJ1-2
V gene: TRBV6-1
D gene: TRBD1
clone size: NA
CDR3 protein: CASSEQGDYYGYTF
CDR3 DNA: TGTGCCAGCAGCGAACAGGGGGACTACTATGGCTACACCTTC

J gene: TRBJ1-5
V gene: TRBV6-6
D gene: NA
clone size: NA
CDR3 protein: CASSDARGGNQPQHF
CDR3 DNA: TGTGCCAGCAGTGATGCGCGGGGGGGTAATCAGCCCCAGCATTTT

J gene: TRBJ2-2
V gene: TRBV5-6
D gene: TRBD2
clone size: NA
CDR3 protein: CASSRGLAGGTWELFF
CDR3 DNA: TGTGCCAGCAGCAGGGGACTAGCGGGGGGGACCTGGGAGCTGTTTTTT

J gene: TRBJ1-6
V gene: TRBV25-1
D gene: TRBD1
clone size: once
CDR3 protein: CASSDMGQALAPLHF
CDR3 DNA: TGTGCCAGCAGTGATATGGGACAGGCCTTAGCGCCCCTCCACTTT

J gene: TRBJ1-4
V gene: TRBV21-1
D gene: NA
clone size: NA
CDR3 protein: CASSKLREDEKLFF
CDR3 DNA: TGTGCCAGCAGCAAGCTCAGGGAGGACGAAAAACTGTTTTTT

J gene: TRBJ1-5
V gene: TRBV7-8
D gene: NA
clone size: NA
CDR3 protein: CASSPLQDVSNQPQHF
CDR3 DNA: TGTGCCAGCAGCCCCTTACAGGATGTTAGCAATCAGCCCCAGCATTTT